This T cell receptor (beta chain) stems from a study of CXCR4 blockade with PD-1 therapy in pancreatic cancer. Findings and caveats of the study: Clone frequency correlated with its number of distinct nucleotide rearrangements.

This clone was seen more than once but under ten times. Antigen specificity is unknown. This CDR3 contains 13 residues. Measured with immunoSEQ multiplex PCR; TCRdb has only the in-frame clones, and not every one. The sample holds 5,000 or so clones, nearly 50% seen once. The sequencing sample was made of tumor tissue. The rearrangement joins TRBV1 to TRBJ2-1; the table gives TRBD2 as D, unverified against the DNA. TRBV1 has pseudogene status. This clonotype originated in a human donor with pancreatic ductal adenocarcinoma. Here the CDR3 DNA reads TGCGCCAGCAGCCCGGGACTAGCGGGTGAGCAGTTCTTC. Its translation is CASSPGLAGEQFF.